One and the same sample provided the 6 T cell receptor beta chains below, sequenced in a study of T-cell memory formation after mild COVID-19. One entry per CDR3 protein results from TCRdb running MiXCR on the 5' RACE reads. The sample records about 190,000 distinct CDR3 sequences, 18% being singletons. The sequenced material came from PBMCs or a T cell subset sorted from them (not recorded which). These receptors were obtained from an adult woman who had mild COVID-19 (a few samples of this study predate the infection). Cell type and time point are not known.

The J gene is TRBJ2-7, the V gene TRBV29-1; D gene uncertain. The CDR3 covers 14 residues. Trimming took 2 bases from V and 3 from J, leaving 14 bases between them. Germline V gene data show CDR1 as SQVTM and CDR2 as ANQGSEA. The CDR3 nucleotides are TGCAGCGTTGAAAAGGATAAAGCAGGCTACGAGCAGTACTTC. Its translation is CSVEKDKAGYEQYF.

The chain carries TRBV24-1 and TRBJ2-4; D is unclear. The length of the CDR3 is 13 residues. The germline gives CDR1 KGHDR, CDR2 SFDVKD. V was pared by 4 bases and J by 1 base, with 4 bases between. The CDR3 nucleotides are TGTGCCACCAGTGACAGGGCCAAAAACATTCAGTACTTC. Protein product: CATSDRAKNIQYF.

This clonotype showed up just a few times. CDR3 DNA: TGTGCCAGCAGCCATAGCTACGAACGGGAGTCTCGGGGGCAGTTCTTC. This translates into CASSHSYERESRGQFF. The rearrangement joins TRBV11-2 to TRBJ2-1; D is perhaps TRBD2 (6 bases). The CDR3 runs 16 residues. Germline values: CDR1 SGHAT, CDR2 FQNNGV. The V and J ends lost 5 bases and 12 bases respectively, with 26 bases between them.

The chain employs TRBV6-2 or TRBV6-3 and TRBJ1-4; 9 nucleotides align to TRBD1. The CDR3 spans 16 residues. CDR1 and CDR2 from the germline V gene are MNHEY and SVGEGT. With V trimmed by 2 bases and J by 5 bases, 6 bases remained unmatched. The CDR3, as DNA: TGTGCCAGCAGTTACGCAAACAGGGGGCGGAATGAAAAACTGTTTTTT. Translated: CASSYANRGRNEKLFF.

The chain links TRBV15 to TRBJ2-7, with D uncertain. The V end was cut by 1 base, the J end by 5 bases, with 18 bases between. CDR1 is LNHNV and CDR2 is YYDKDF in the germline V gene (reference sequence). The CDR3 sequence is 16 residues long. The CDR3 coding sequence is TGTGCCACCAGCAGAGTTGGGGAAAAGTATTTCGACGAGCAGTACTTC. It codes for CATSRVGEKYFDEQYF.

V gene TRBV20-1 combines with J gene TRBJ2-3; TRBD2 is a possible D gene (5 bases). Germline CDR1 reads DFQATT; CDR2 reads SNEGSKA (reference sequence). V lost 2 bases and J 2 bases, leaving 14 bases between the germline ends. CDR3 length: 15 amino acids. This CDR3 reads CSARFGSRATDTQYF. CDR3 DNA: TGCAGTGCTAGATTTGGGAGTCGGGCCACAGATACGCAGTATTTT.